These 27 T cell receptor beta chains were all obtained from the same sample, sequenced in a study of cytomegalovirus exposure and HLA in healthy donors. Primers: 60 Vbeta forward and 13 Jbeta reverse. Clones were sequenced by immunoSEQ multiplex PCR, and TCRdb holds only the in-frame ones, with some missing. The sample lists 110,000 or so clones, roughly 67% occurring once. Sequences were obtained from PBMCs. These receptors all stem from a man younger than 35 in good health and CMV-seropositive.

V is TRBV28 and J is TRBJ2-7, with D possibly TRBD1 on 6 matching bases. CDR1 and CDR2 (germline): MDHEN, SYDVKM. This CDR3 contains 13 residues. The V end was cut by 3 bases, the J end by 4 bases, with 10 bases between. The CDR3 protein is CASSLGTFYEQYF. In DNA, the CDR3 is TGTGCCAGCAGTTTGGGGACATTTTACGAGCAGTACTTC.

The CDR3 bases are TGTGCCAGCAGTTTGACAGGGCTTCCGGGCAATCAGCCCCAGCATTTT. Residues: CASSLTGLPGNQPQHF. The V gene is TRBV6-5, the J gene TRBJ1-5; 7 positions match TRBD1. The V gene end was trimmed by 4 bases and the J gene end by 2 bases; junction bases not matched to a gene: 8. The CDR3 is 16 amino acids. The germline gives CDR1 MNHEY, CDR2 SVGAGI.

CDR3 residues: CATSRVSGQGEQYF. The CDR3 DNA reads TGTGCCACCAGCAGAGTTTCAGGACAGGGCGAGCAGTACTTC. V is TRBV15 and J is TRBJ2-7, with 8 nucleotides matching TRBD1. V was pared by 1 base and J by 6 bases, with 5 bases of the junction left unmatched. Germline V lookup: CDR1 LNHNV, CDR2 YYDKDF (reference sequence). This CDR3 comprises 14 residues. The full variable domain, in which reference TRBV15 and TRBJ2-7 provide the parts outside the CDR3, is DAMVIQNPRYQVTQFGKPVTLSCSQTLNHNVMYWYQQKSSQAPKLLFHYYDKDFNNEADTPDNFQSRRPNTSFCFLDIRSPGLGDTAMYLCATSRVSGQGEQYFGPGTRLTVT.

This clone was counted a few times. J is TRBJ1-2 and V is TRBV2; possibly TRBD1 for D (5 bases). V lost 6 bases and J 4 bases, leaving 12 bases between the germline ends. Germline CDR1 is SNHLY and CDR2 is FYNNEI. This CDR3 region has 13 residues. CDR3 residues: CASRNGGGYGYTF. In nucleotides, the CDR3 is TGTGCCAGCAGGAATGGGGGGGGCTATGGCTACACCTTC.

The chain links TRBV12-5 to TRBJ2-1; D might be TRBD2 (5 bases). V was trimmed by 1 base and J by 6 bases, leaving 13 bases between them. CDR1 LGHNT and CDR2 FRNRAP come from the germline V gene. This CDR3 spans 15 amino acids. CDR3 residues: CASGLGTSGSNEQFF. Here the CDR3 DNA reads TGTGCTAGTGGTTTGGGAACTTCGGGGAGCAATGAGCAGTTCTTC.

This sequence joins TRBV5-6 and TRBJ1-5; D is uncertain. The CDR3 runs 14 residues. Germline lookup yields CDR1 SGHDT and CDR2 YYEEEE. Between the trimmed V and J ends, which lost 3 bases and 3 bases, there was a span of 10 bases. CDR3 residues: CASSSFGVNQPQHF. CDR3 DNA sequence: TGTGCCAGCAGCTCTTTCGGGGTCAATCAGCCCCAGCATTTT. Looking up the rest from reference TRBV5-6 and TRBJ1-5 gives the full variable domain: DAGVTQSPTHLIKTRGQQVTLRCSPKSGHDTVSWYQQALGQGPQFIFQYYEEEERQRGNFPDRFSGHQFPNYSSELNVNALLLGDSALYLCASSSFGVNQPQHFGDGTRLSIL.

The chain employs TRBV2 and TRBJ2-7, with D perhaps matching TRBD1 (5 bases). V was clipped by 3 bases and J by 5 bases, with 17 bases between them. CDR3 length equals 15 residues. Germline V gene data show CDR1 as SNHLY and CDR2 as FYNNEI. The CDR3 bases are TGTGCCAGCAGTGAGACGGCAACTGGGGCGGACGAGCAGTACTTC. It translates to CASSETATGADEQYF.

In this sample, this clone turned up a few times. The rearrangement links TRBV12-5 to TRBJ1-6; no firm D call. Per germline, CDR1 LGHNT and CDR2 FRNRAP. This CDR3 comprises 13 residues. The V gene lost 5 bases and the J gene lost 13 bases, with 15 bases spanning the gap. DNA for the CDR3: TGTGCTAGTGGTCCGGACTCCGCCTTCCCCCTCCACTTT. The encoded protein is CASGPDSAFPLHF.

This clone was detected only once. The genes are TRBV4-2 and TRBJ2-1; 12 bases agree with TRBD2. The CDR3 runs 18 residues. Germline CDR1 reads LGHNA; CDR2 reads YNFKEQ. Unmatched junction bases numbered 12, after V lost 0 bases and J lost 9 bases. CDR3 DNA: TGTGCCAGCAGCCAAGATAGCCTAGCGGGGGGGCCATACCTTGAGCAGTTCTTC. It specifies CASSQDSLAGGPYLEQFF.

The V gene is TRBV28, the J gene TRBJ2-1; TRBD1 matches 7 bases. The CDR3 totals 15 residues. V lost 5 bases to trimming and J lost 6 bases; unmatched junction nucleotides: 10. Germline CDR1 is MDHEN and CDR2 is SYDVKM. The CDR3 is CASSTRQGWANEQFF. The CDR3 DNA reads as TGTGCCAGCAGTACTCGACAGGGATGGGCCAATGAGCAGTTCTTC.

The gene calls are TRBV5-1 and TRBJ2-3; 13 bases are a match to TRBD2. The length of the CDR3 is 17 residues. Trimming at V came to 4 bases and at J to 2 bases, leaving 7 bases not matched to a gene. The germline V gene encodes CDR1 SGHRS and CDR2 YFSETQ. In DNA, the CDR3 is TGCGCCAGCAGCATCGGGACTAGCGGGGCGTTCACAGATACGCAGTATTTT. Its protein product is CASSIGTSGAFTDTQYF.

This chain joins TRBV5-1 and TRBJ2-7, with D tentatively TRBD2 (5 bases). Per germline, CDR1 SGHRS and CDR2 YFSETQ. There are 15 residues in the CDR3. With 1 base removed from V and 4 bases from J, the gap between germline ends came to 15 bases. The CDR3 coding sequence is TGCGCCAGCAGCTTGAGGCCAGGAGGAGCGTACGAGCAGTACTTC. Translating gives CASSLRPGGAYEQYF.

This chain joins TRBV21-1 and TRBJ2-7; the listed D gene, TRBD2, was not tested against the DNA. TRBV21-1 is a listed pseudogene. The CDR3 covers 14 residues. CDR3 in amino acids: CASVLGDIRYEQYF. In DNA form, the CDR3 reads TGTGCCAGCGTCTTGGGAGACATTCGGTACGAGCAGTACTTC.

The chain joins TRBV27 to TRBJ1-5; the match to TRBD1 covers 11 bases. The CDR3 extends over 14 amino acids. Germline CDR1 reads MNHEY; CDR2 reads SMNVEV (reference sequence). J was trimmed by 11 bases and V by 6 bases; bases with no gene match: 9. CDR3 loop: CASRDRGHLEAQHF. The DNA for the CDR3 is TGTGCCAGCAGGGACAGGGGGCACCTGGAGGCCCAGCATTTT.

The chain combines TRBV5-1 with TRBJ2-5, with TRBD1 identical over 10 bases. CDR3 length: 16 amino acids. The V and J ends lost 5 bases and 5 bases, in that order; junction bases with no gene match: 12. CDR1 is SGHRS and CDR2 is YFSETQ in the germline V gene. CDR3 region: CASRKGQGTRVETQYF. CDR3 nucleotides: TGCGCCAGCAGGAAGGGACAGGGGACGCGAGTGGAGACCCAGTACTTC.

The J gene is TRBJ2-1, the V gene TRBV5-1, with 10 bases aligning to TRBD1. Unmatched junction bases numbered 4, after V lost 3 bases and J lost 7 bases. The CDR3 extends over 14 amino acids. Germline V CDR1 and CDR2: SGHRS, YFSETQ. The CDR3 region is CASSSWTGGNEQFF. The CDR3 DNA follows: TGCGCCAGCAGCTCATGGACAGGGGGTAATGAGCAGTTCTTC.

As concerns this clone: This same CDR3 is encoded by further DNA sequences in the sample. CDR3 in DNA: TGTGCCAGCAGCCGCAGACAAACGAATGAAAAACTGTTTTTT. Translation: CASSRRQTNEKLFF. The chain carries TRBV7-9 and TRBJ1-4; D uncertain. CDR1 is SEHNR and CDR2 is FQNEAQ in the germline V gene (reference sequence). V shed 5 bases and J shed 5 bases, with 12 bases lying between them. This CDR3 has 14 residues.

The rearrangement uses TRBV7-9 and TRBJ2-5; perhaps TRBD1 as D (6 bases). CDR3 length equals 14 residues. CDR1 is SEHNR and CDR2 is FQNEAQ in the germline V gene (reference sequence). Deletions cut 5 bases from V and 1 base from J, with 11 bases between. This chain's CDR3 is CASSGNRVQETQYF. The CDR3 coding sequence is TGTGCCAGCAGCGGGAACAGGGTCCAAGAGACCCAGTACTTC.

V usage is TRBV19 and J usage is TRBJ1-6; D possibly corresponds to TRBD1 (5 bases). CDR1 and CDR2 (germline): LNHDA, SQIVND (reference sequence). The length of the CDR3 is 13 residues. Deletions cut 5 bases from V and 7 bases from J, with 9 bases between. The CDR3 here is CASSGGVNSPLHF. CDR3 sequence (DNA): TGTGCCAGTAGTGGGGGGGTGAATTCACCCCTCCACTTT.

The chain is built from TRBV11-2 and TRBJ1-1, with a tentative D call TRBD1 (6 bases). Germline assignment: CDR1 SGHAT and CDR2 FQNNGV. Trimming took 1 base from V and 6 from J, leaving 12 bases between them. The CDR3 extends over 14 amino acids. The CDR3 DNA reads TGTGCCAGCAGCTTAGTGGGAGGGGGGTCTGAAGCTTTCTTT. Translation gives CASSLVGGGSEAFF.

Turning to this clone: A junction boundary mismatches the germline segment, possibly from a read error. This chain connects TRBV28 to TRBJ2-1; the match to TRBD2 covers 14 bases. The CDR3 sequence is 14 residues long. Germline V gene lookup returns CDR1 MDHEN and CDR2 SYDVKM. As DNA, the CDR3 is TGTGCCAGCAGTCCCGGACTAGCGGGGGGTCGTAGGCTCTTC. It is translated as CASSPGLAGGRRLF.

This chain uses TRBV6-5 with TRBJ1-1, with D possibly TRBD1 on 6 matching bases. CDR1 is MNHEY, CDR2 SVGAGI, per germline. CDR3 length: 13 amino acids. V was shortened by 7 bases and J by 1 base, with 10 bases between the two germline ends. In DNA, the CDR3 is TGTGCCAGCAACTCAGGGGAGAACACTGAAGCTTTCTTT. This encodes CASNSGENTEAFF.

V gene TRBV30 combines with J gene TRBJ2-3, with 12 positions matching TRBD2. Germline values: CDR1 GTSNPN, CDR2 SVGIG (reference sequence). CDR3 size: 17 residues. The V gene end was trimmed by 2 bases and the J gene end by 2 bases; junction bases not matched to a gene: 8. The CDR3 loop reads CAWSKKRTSGDTDTQYF. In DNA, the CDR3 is TGTGCCTGGAGTAAGAAGAGGACTAGCGGGGACACAGATACGCAGTATTTT.

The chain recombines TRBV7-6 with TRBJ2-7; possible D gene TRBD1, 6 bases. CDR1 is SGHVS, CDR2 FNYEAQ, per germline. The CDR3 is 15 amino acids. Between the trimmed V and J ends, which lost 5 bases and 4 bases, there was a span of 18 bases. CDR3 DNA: TGTGCCAGCAGCACCGCTGCAGGGGCTGTTTACGAGCAGTACTTC. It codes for CASSTAAGAVYEQYF.

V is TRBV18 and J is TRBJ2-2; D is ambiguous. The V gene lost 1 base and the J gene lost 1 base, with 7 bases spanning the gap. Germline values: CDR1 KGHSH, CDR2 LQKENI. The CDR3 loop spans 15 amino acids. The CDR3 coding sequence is TGTGCCAGCTCACCACGGCGCGGGAACACCGGGGAGCTGTTTTTT. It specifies CASSPRRGNTGELFF.

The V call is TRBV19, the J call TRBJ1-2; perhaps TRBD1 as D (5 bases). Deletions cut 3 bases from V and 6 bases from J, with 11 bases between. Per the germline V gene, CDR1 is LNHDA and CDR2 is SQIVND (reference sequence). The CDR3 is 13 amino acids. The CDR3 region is CASSMLKGNGYTF. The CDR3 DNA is TGTGCCAGTAGTATGTTGAAGGGGAATGGCTACACCTTC.

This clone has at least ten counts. CDR3 region: CASSYVAAGGVTEAFF. For the CDR3, the DNA is TGTGCCAGCAGTTACGTAGCGGCAGGGGGCGTCACTGAAGCTTTCTTT. The chain is built from TRBV6-6 and TRBJ1-1, with 8 bases fitting TRBD1. CDR1 MNHNY and CDR2 SVGAGI come from the germline V gene (reference sequence). CDR3 length equals 16 residues. V lost 2 bases to trimming and J lost 4 bases; unmatched junction nucleotides: 9.